The 27 T cell receptor beta chains below were found in one sample sequenced in a study of PD-1 blockade in classical Hodgkin lymphoma. Each patient relapsed following autologous stem cell transplantation, and prior brentuximab vedotin exposure differed. Researchers used magnetic negative selection to pull out pure CD4+ T cells from thawed PBMCs. TCRdb's copy holds only in-frame clones and misses some; the assay was immunoSEQ multiplex PCR. The table lists about 16,000 clones, 70% to 90% of them singletons. The sequencing here drew on CD4+ T cells from blood, taken at baseline. All receptors derive from a human donor with classical Hodgkin lymphoma.

The chain combines TRBV6-5 with TRBJ2-1, with 8 bases identical to TRBD2. The CDR3 covers 15 residues. Losses at the gene ends were 5 bases for V and 6 bases for J; bases not matched to a gene: 9. The germline V gene has CDR1 MNHEY and CDR2 SVGAGI. The CDR3 DNA follows: TGTGCCAGCAGTAAGCTAGCGGGTTGGGTCAATGAGCAGTTCTTC. It translates to CASSKLAGWVNEQFF.

V usage is TRBV2 and J usage is TRBJ1-5; D is perhaps TRBD1 (5 bases). Per the germline V gene, CDR1 is SNHLY and CDR2 is FYNNEI. The CDR3 is 13 residues long. Between the trimmed V and J ends, which lost 4 bases and 6 bases, there was a span of 10 bases. Here the CDR3 reads CASSVMGLQPQHF. CDR3 nucleotides: TGTGCCAGCAGTGTAATGGGGCTTCAGCCCCAGCATTTT.

The CDR3 is CAISNTVSNEKLFF. In nucleotides, the CDR3 is TGTGCCATCAGTAATACCGTGTCTAATGAAAAACTGTTTTTT. The chain employs TRBV10-3 and TRBJ1-4, with unresolved D. Deletions cut 5 bases from V and 3 bases from J, with 10 bases between. The CDR3 covers 14 residues. Germline V gene data show CDR1 as ENHRY and CDR2 as SYGVKD.

The V call is TRBV6-5, the J call TRBJ2-3; 9 nucleotides line up with TRBD1. Germline CDR1 reads MNHEY; CDR2 reads SVGAGI. The V and J ends lost 2 bases and 5 bases, in that order; junction bases with no gene match: 5. The CDR3 covers 15 residues. The CDR3 protein is CASSYGGQGVDTQYF. CDR3 coding DNA: TGTGCCAGCAGTTACGGGGGACAGGGAGTAGATACGCAGTATTTT.

The rearrangement joins TRBV6-1 to TRBJ1-6; no reliable D call. The CDR3 covers 16 residues. Germline CDR1 and CDR2: MNHNS and SASEGT. The ends were cut back, 4 bases at V and 3 bases at J, with 13 bases in the middle. This CDR3 reads CASSVAAGLYNSPLHF. The CDR3 nucleotides read TGTGCCAGCAGTGTGGCGGCAGGTCTCTATAATTCACCCCTCCACTTT.

This chain uses TRBV11-2 with TRBJ2-7; D is unclear. The CDR3 loop spans 14 amino acids. Germline CDR1 reads SGHAT; CDR2 reads FQNNGV. V shed 5 bases and J shed 5 bases, with 16 bases lying between them. The CDR3 DNA reads as TGTGCCAGCAGCCTTCAACGACTGAGCCACGAGCAGTACTTC. This encodes CASSLQRLSHEQYF.

This chain links TRBV10-3 with TRBJ2-5; a possible D gene is TRBD1 (6 bases). This CDR3 has 15 residues. Germline V gene lookup returns CDR1 ENHRY and CDR2 SYGVKD. Between the trimmed V and J ends, which lost 6 bases and 1 base, there was a span of 15 bases. This chain's CDR3 is CAISPGTLSQETQYF. The CDR3 nucleotides are TGTGCCATCAGCCCCGGGACATTGAGCCAAGAGACCCAGTACTTC.

The chain carries TRBV9 and TRBJ1-2, with D possibly matching TRBD1 (6 bases). In germline, CDR1 is SGDLS, CDR2 YYNGEE. The length of the CDR3 is 15 residues. The germline V and J ends were trimmed by 0 bases and 0 bases, with 9 bases remaining between them. DNA for the CDR3: TGTGCCAGCAGCGTAGGACAGGACCCTAACTATGGCTACACCTTC. It yields the protein CASSVGQDPNYGYTF.

The chain is built from TRBV6-5 and TRBJ1-2; D perhaps matches TRBD1 (6 bases). CDR3 size: 13 residues. Germline CDR1 and CDR2: MNHEY and SVGAGI. Trimming cost V 2 bases and J 4 bases, with 8 bases left between them. CDR3 sequence: CASSYPTGYGYTF. DNA for the CDR3: TGTGCCAGCAGTTACCCGACAGGCTATGGCTACACCTTC.

This CDR3 reads CASSYGGTLRREKLFF. The CDR3 coding sequence is TGTGCCAGCAGCTATGGGGGGACGCTTCGACGTGAAAAACTGTTTTTT. The J gene is TRBJ1-4, the V gene TRBV7-2; D might be TRBD1 (5 bases). This CDR3 is 16 amino acids long. CDR1 is SGHTA and CDR2 is FQGNSA in the germline V gene. Trimming stripped 4 bases from V and 7 bases from J, with 19 bases between.

The rearrangement links TRBV7-9 to TRBJ2-1; TRBD1 agrees at 9 bases. Trimming took 5 bases from V and 9 from J; bases not matched to a gene: 14. CDR1 and CDR2 (germline): SEHNR, FQNEAQ (reference sequence). The CDR3 loop spans 16 amino acids. As DNA, the CDR3 is TGTGCCAGCAGCCCCGATTTACGGGACAGGGTCGTTGAGCAGTTCTTC. Amino acids: CASSPDLRDRVVEQFF.

The rearrangement uses TRBV29-1 and TRBJ2-2; maybe TRBD1 (6 bases). CDR1 SQVTM and CDR2 ANQGSEA come from the germline V gene. The V gene lost 5 bases and the J gene lost 5 bases, with 15 bases spanning the gap. This CDR3 contains 14 residues. DNA for the CDR3: TGCAGCGTTTCCGGCAGGGGCGGAACCGGGGAGCTGTTTTTT. It translates to CSVSGRGGTGELFF.

This CDR3 is CSVGAGNYGYTF. The CDR3 nucleotides read TGCAGCGTTGGAGCGGGTAACTATGGCTACACCTTC. The chain recombines TRBV29-1 with TRBJ1-2; D is undetermined. CDR3 length: 12 residues. CDR1 and CDR2 (germline): SQVTM, ANQGSEA. Trimming stripped 4 bases from V and 1 base from J, with 7 bases between.

A single count supports this clone. This rearrangement joins TRBV28 to TRBJ1-4; TRBD1 matches 8 bases. CDR1 MDHEN and CDR2 SYDVKM come from the germline V gene. The CDR3 is 15 residues long. V lost 7 bases, J lost 4 bases, and 8 bases stayed unmatched. Here the CDR3 DNA reads TGTGCCAGCACACTACAGGGGGTGGGTAATGAAAAACTGTTTTTT. This translates into CASTLQGVGNEKLFF.

The chain has TRBV7-2 and TRBJ1-1; D is perhaps TRBD1 (6 bases). This CDR3 comprises 16 residues. V dropped 2 bases and J dropped 7 bases, with 20 bases sitting between them. Germline V gene sequence: CDR1 SGHTA, CDR2 FQGNSA. The CDR3 reads CASSLRLTGWGGEAFF. Written as DNA, the CDR3 is TGTGCCAGCAGCTTAAGGCTTACAGGGTGGGGTGGTGAAGCTTTCTTT.

V is TRBV28 and J is TRBJ2-2, with D possibly being TRBD1 (6 bases). The V end was cut by 6 bases, the J end by 5 bases, with 19 bases between. This CDR3 spans 16 amino acids. Germline CDR1 and CDR2: MDHEN and SYDVKM. The CDR3: CASSLPGTLRTGELFF. The CDR3 DNA reads as TGTGCCAGCAGCCTACCCGGGACACTGAGGACCGGGGAGCTGTTTTTT.

This clone has more than one count but fewer than ten. The V call is TRBV9, the J call TRBJ1-4; unclear D gene. V was clipped by 4 bases and J by 4 bases, with 11 bases between them. In germline, CDR1 is SGDLS, CDR2 YYNGEE. The CDR3 is made up of 14 amino acids. The CDR3: CASSFRRFNEKLFF. The CDR3 bases are TGTGCCAGCAGCTTCAGGCGGTTTAATGAAAAACTGTTTTTT. The variable domain in full, with the rest retrieved from reference TRBV9 and TRBJ1-4, is DSGVTQTPKHLITATGQRVTLRCSPRSGDLSVYWYQQSLDQGLQFLIQYYNGEERAKGNILERFSAQQFPDLHSELNLSSLELGDSALYFCASSFRRFNEKLFFGSGTQLSVL.

The rearrangement joins TRBV19 to TRBJ2-3; the D gene is possibly TRBD1 (5 bases). Germline CDR1 is LNHDA and CDR2 is SQIVND (reference sequence). CDR3 length: 15 amino acids. V was clipped by 3 bases and J by 2 bases, with 12 bases between them. CDR3 DNA: TGTGCCAGTAGTATTAGGAGACAGCCCACAGATACGCAGTATTTT. Its protein product is CASSIRRQPTDTQYF. Full variable domain (rest looked up from reference TRBV19 and TRBJ2-3): DGGITQSPKYLFRKEGQNVTLSCEQNLNHDAMYWYRQDPGQGLRLIYYSQIVNDFQKGDIAEGYSVSREKKESFPLTVTSAQKNPTAFYLCASSIRRQPTDTQYFGPGTRLTVL.

V gene TRBV15 combines with J gene TRBJ1-1; 8 bases fit TRBD1. Germline loops: CDR1 LNHNV, CDR2 YYDKDF (reference sequence). This CDR3 comprises 14 residues. Trimming removed 2 bases from V and 4 bases from J; junction bases left unmatched: 3. The CDR3 DNA sequence: TGTGCCACCAGCAGACAGGGGGCGACCACTGAAGCTTTCTTT. Translation: CATSRQGATTEAFF.

The gene calls are TRBV7-6 and TRBJ1-3; 9 bases are a match to TRBD1. V lost 5 bases, J lost 5 bases, and 7 bases stayed unmatched. The germline V gene encodes CDR1 SGHVS and CDR2 FNYEAQ. CDR3 length: 15 amino acids. The CDR3 loop reads CASSPTGGLRNTIYF. The DNA of the CDR3 is TGTGCCAGCAGCCCGACAGGGGGTTTAAGAAACACCATATATTTT.

The chain employs TRBV5-4 and TRBJ2-3, with 9 positions matching TRBD1. The germline gives CDR1 SGHNT, CDR2 YYREEE (reference sequence). The CDR3 is made up of 16 amino acids. Trimming at V came to 1 base and at J to 2 bases, leaving 5 bases not matched to a gene. The CDR3 DNA sequence: TGTGCCAGCAGCTTGCCGACAGGGGGAGTCACAGATACGCAGTATTTT. Residues: CASSLPTGGVTDTQYF.

This chain connects TRBV5-5 to TRBJ2-7; 7 bases align to TRBD2. The CDR3 contains 14 residues. V was pared by 0 bases and J by 4 bases, with 4 bases of the junction left unmatched. Germline assignment: CDR1 SGHKS and CDR2 YYEKEE (reference sequence). CDR3 sequence (DNA): TGTGCCAGCAGCTTGGTTGGGGGAGGGTACGAGCAGTACTTC. Amino acid sequence: CASSLVGGGYEQYF.

The genes are TRBV5-1 and TRBJ1-5; 10 bases agree with TRBD1. This CDR3 spans 13 amino acids. The germline V gene has CDR1 SGHRS and CDR2 YFSETQ. J was trimmed by 11 bases and V by 4 bases; bases with no gene match: 6. The CDR3 nucleotides read TGCGCCAGCAGCCGGACAGGGGGTAGAGCCCAGCATTTT. Its translation: CASSRTGGRAQHF. Based on the CDR3 plus reference TRBV5-1 and TRBJ1-5, the full variable domain is KAGVTQTPRYLIKTRGQQVTLSCSPISGHRSVSWYQQTPGQGLQFLFEYFSETQRNKGNFPGRFSGRQFSNSRSEMNVSTLELGDSALYLCASSRTGGRAQHFGDGTRLSIL.

V usage is TRBV7-9 and J usage is TRBJ1-5; 8 bases are shared with TRBD1. The germline gives CDR1 SEHNR, CDR2 FQNEAQ (reference sequence). Trimming took 3 bases from V and 7 from J; bases not matched to a gene: 5. The CDR3 totals 14 residues. CDR3 protein: CASSLTGVRQPQHF. CDR3 sequence (DNA): TGTGCCAGCAGCTTGACAGGGGTCAGGCAGCCCCAGCATTTT.

This chain uses TRBV19 with TRBJ1-1; D is uncertain. Germline-derived CDR1 and CDR2 are LNHDA and SQIVND (reference sequence). The V gene lost 7 bases and the J gene lost 8 bases, with 17 bases spanning the gap. CDR3 length: 13 residues. CDR3 sequence reads: CASNPGSREEAFF. The DNA of the CDR3 is TGTGCCAGTAATCCAGGCTCGCGGGAGGAAGCTTTCTTT.

V and J are TRBV7-9 and TRBJ1-4; tentative D call: TRBD1 (6 bases). Germline V CDR1 and CDR2: SEHNR, FQNEAQ (reference sequence). This CDR3 comprises 14 residues. V was pared by 2 bases and J by 8 bases, with 12 bases between. CDR3 in DNA: TGTGCCAGCAGCTTAAGGACAGCAGGGGAAAAACTGTTTTTT. Protein product: CASSLRTAGEKLFF.

The J gene is TRBJ2-5, the V gene TRBV27; a possible D gene is TRBD2 (5 bases). Trimming removed 7 bases from V and 5 bases from J, with 20 bases in between. Germline V gives CDR1 MNHEY, CDR2 SMNVEV (reference sequence). The length of the CDR3 is 15 residues. The CDR3 nucleotides read TGTGCCAGCACTCCGGGGTGGGGAAAGTGGGAGACCCAGTACTTC. This encodes CASTPGWGKWETQYF.